The TCR beta chain described here comes from a study of T cells in Graves' hyperthyroidism and ophthalmopathy. The length of the CDR3 is 14 residues. Looked up from germline, CDR1 is WSHSY and CDR2 is SAAADI. This clonotype was recorded many times. The junction shows a germline mismatch at one end, possibly a read error. The investigators amplified TCR beta CDR3 regions from RNA transcripts. TCR CDR3 regions were first amplified by RT-PCR with HTBI primers. Using its own MiXCR run on the multiplex PCR reads, TCRdb lists one record per CDR3 protein. The sample has more than 550,000 distinct CDR3 sequences, 18% seen once. Patients aged 18 to 65 had newly diagnosed hyperthyroidism lasting under 2 months. Lactation, pregnancy, other autoimmune disease or uncontrolled infection excluded patients. Any symptoms of ophthalmopathy came after the first hyperthyroidism diagnosis, from which the blood sample dates.

The sequence derives from a woman between 50 and 59 years old with Graves' hyperthyroidism that later progressed to Graves' ophthalmopathy. Sequencing was done on a sample of blood. The rearrangement links TRBV10-2 to TRBJ2-5; 9 bases are shared with TRBD1. The CDR3 spells CASSVQGARETQYF. CDR3 DNA: TGTGCCAGCAGCGTACAGGGGGCACGGGAGACCCAGTACTTC.